The 20 T cell receptor beta chains reported below all come from one sample, sequenced in a study of post-analysis software for immune sequencing data. Study-wide findings and caveats: Patients had higher frequencies than controls of about five TRBV segments, including TRBV5-6, TRBV5-1 and TRBV20-1.

These receptors have no known antigen. Unique-molecular-identifier-tagged TCR beta cDNA libraries were used. TCRdb fed the PCR reads into MiXCR, producing one record per CDR3 protein. The table lists roughly 730,000 distinct CDR3 sequences, approximately 30% of them singletons. Sequenced input: blood. The receptors originated from a girl aged 5 to 17 with multiple sclerosis.

V is TRBV20-1 and J is TRBJ2-5; a possible D gene is TRBD2 (7 bases). The germline V gene has CDR1 DFQATT and CDR2 SNEGSKA (reference sequence). This CDR3 is 15 amino acids long. Deletions cut 6 bases from V and 6 bases from J, with 23 bases between. Here the CDR3 DNA reads TGCAGTGCCCATCCAGTGGAGAGCGGGACAAAGACCCAGTACTTC. It codes for CSAHPVESGTKTQYF.

This clonotype was seen a single time. V is TRBV20-1 and J is TRBJ2-7; TRBD2 is a possible D gene (6 bases). The CDR3 runs 16 residues. CDR1 is DFQATT and CDR2 is SNEGSKA in the germline V gene (reference sequence). The V end was cut by 0 bases, the J end by 2 bases, with 17 bases between. CDR3 sequence reads: CSARDLERVGPYEQYF. The CDR3 DNA follows: TGCAGTGCTAGAGATCTGGAGCGGGTCGGTCCCTACGAGCAGTACTTC.

This chain links TRBV10-3 with TRBJ2-7, with a possible D match to TRBD2 (5 bases). CDR3 length: 14 amino acids. Germline V lookup: CDR1 ENHRY, CDR2 SYGVKD. The V gene lost 10 bases and the J gene lost 4 bases, with 20 bases spanning the gap. DNA of the CDR3: TGTGCCACCAAGCCCGGGTCCTCGGGATACGAGCAGTACTTC. Amino acids: CATKPGSSGYEQYF.

This chain links TRBV5-1 with TRBJ2-2, with a possible D match to TRBD2 (5 bases). The V end lost 2 bases, the J end lost 5 bases, and 13 bases lay between the germline ends. CDR1 and CDR2 from the germline V gene are SGHRS and YFSETQ. There are 15 residues in the CDR3. This CDR3 is CASSLGAPGTGELFF. CDR3 coding DNA: TGCGCCAGCAGCTTAGGCGCCCCGGGGACCGGGGAGCTGTTTTTT.

The sample holds a few counts of this clonotype. V usage is TRBV7-9 and J usage is TRBJ1-2; D is perhaps TRBD1 (6 bases). CDR1 is SEHNR and CDR2 is FQNEAQ in the germline V gene (reference sequence). Trimming took 4 bases from V and 6 from J, leaving 12 bases between them. This CDR3 comprises 13 residues. CDR3 sequence reads: CASSSWRGNGYTF. In DNA form, the CDR3 reads TGTGCCAGCAGCTCTTGGAGGGGGAATGGCTACACCTTC.

This clonotype was detected only a few times. V and J are TRBV6-6 and TRBJ2-7; 9 bases are a match to TRBD1. The V segment lost 4 bases and the J segment 2 bases; nucleotides outside the gene matches: 3. From germline, CDR1 is MNHNY and CDR2 SVGAGI (reference sequence). This CDR3 spans 14 amino acids. Here the CDR3 reads CASSSRQGAYEQYF. CDR3 in DNA: TGTGCCAGCAGTTCCAGACAGGGGGCCTACGAGCAGTACTTC.

There are a few counts of this clonotype. One end of the junction varies from germline; a read error may be responsible. The CDR3 nucleotides read TGTGCCAGCAGCGAAGACAATACAGGGTTTATCTATAATTCACCCCTCCACTTT. This sequence encodes CASSEDNTGFIYNSPLHF. The chain has TRBV2 and TRBJ1-6; tentatively, D is TRBD1 (6 bases). This CDR3 is built from 18 residues. The V gene's germline CDR1 is SNHLY and CDR2 FYNNEI.

In this sample, this clonotype turned up a few times. This chain connects TRBV28 to TRBJ2-3, with TRBD2 matching over 9 bases. This CDR3 is built from 16 residues. After removal of 2 bases from V and 0 bases from J, the junction contained 3 bases not matched to a gene. CDR1 is MDHEN and CDR2 is SYDVKM in the germline V gene. CDR3 DNA sequence: TGTGCCAGCAGTTTACTGGCGGGGGGGAGCACAGATACGCAGTATTTT. As protein: CASSLLAGGSTDTQYF.

This clonotype was found many times. The V and J genes are TRBV10-3 and TRBJ2-3; weak D call: TRBD2 (6 bases). The CDR3 has 15 amino acids. The germline V and J ends were trimmed by 0 bases and 5 bases, with 12 bases remaining between them. From germline, CDR1 is ENHRY and CDR2 SYGVKD. The CDR3: CAISESWGAGDTQYF. In DNA, the CDR3 is TGTGCCATCAGTGAGTCGTGGGGAGCGGGAGATACGCAGTATTTT.

As concerns this clonotype: This could be a read error, since a much larger clone is one nucleotide away. V is TRBV5-1 and J is TRBJ2-1, with TRBD2 as a possible D gene (6 bases). The CDR3 runs to 16 residues. The germline CDR1 and CDR2 sequences are SGHRS and YFSETQ. V was cut by 1 base and J by 0 bases, with 11 bases left in between. The CDR3 bases are TGCGCCAGCAGCTTGCGGGGGTTGGGCTCCTACAATGAGCAGTTCTTC. Translating gives CASSLRGLGSYNEQFF.

This clonotype was recorded a few times. The CDR3 region is CASSQAAGVSSYEQYF. The CDR3 DNA reads as TGCGCCAGCAGCCAGGCTGCTGGGGTGAGCTCCTACGAGCAGTACTTC. The chain is built from TRBV4-3 and TRBJ2-7; D is undetermined. This CDR3 spans 16 amino acids. Per germline, CDR1 LGHNA and CDR2 YSLEER. The V and J ends lost 3 bases and 0 bases respectively, with 15 bases between them.

V is TRBV20-1 and J is TRBJ2-7, with 8 nucleotides matching TRBD2. The J segment lost 5 bases and the V segment lost 1 base, leaving 10 bases of the junction unmatched. The germline V gene encodes CDR1 DFQATT and CDR2 SNEGSKA (reference sequence). This CDR3 is built from 15 residues. The CDR3 sequence: CSARGREGPGHEQYF. The CDR3 region has the DNA TGCAGTGCTAGAGGCCGGGAGGGGCCCGGACACGAGCAGTACTTC.

With regard to this clonotype: A read error may be the cause here, since a much bigger clone is one base away. V and J are TRBV20-1 and TRBJ2-1; 8 bases align to TRBD2. The better agreement between TRBJ2-7 and the DNA end casts doubt on the J call. CDR3 size: 15 residues. The germline gives CDR1 DFQATT, CDR2 SNEGSKA (reference sequence). CDR3 region: CSAPPSSGHYNEQYF. As DNA, the CDR3 is TGCAGTGCCCCGCCCTCTAGCGGGCATTACAATGAGCAGTACTTC.

The chain links TRBV28 to TRBJ1-1; no clear D. Germline lookup yields CDR1 MDHEN and CDR2 SYDVKM. The CDR3 is made up of 15 amino acids. V dropped 3 bases and J dropped 3 bases, with 14 bases sitting between them. The CDR3, as DNA: TGTGCCAGCAGTTTGTGGGGTGAACGAGACACTGAAGCTTTCTTT. Amino acid sequence: CASSLWGERDTEAFF.

This clonotype was counted a few times. The chain joins TRBV7-2 to TRBJ1-2, with a weak D call TRBD1 (6 bases). The CDR3 length is 13 residues. Germline CDR1 and CDR2: SGHTA and FQGNSA. Trimming left V 4 bases short and J 4 bases short, with 10 bases between. CDR3 in amino acids: CASSSRTAYGYTF. The CDR3 region has the DNA TGTGCCAGCAGCTCCCGGACAGCCTATGGCTACACCTTC.

This clonotype has a handful of counts. The J gene is TRBJ2-7, the V gene TRBV20-1, with 11 bases that match TRBD2. The germline CDR1 and CDR2 sequences are DFQATT and SNEGSKA (reference sequence). V gave up 6 bases and J gave up 6 bases; unmatched junction bases: 10. This CDR3 is 14 amino acids long. The CDR3 nucleotides are TGCAGTGCCCCGGTGGCTAGCGGGAGGTTCGAGCAGTACTTC. Translating it yields CSAPVASGRFEQYF.

The genes are TRBV5-6 and TRBJ1-1; 8 nucleotides match TRBD1. J gave up 1 base and V 3 bases, and 8 bases lay outside the gene matches. Germline V gene lookup returns CDR1 SGHDT and CDR2 YYEEEE. This CDR3 is built from 16 residues. CDR3 nucleotides: TGTGCCAGCAGCTATGAGACAGGGGCCTGGAACACTGAAGCTTTCTTT. Its protein is CASSYETGAWNTEAFF.

The rearrangement uses TRBV29-1 and TRBJ2-4; D is undetermined. The CDR3 runs 12 residues. Germline lookup yields CDR1 SQVTM and CDR2 ANQGSEA. Trimming cost V 8 bases and J 8 bases, with 16 bases left between them. The CDR3 is CSSQRERHIQYF. The DNA of the CDR3 is TGCAGCAGCCAGAGAGAGAGGCACATTCAGTACTTC.

This clonotype showed up just a few times. The chain combines TRBV25-1 with TRBJ2-1; 8 bases fit TRBD2. V was pared by 3 bases and J by 7 bases, with 14 bases of the junction left unmatched. Germline V gene sequence: CDR1 MGHDK, CDR2 SYGVNS. The CDR3 covers 17 residues. The CDR3 sequence: CASSDGGSGILGNEQFF. The CDR3 coding sequence is TGTGCCAGCAGTGACGGGGGTAGCGGGATTCTGGGAAATGAGCAGTTCTTC.

The chain employs TRBV20-1 and TRBJ1-5, with D perhaps matching TRBD1 (6 bases). The V gene lost 5 bases and the J gene lost 2 bases, with 13 bases spanning the gap. CDR3 length: 14 amino acids. Per the germline V gene, CDR1 is DFQATT and CDR2 is SNEGSKA (reference sequence). CDR3 amino acids: CSALGGVGNQPQHF. The CDR3, as DNA: TGCAGTGCTCTAGGGGGGGTCGGCAATCAGCCCCAGCATTTT.